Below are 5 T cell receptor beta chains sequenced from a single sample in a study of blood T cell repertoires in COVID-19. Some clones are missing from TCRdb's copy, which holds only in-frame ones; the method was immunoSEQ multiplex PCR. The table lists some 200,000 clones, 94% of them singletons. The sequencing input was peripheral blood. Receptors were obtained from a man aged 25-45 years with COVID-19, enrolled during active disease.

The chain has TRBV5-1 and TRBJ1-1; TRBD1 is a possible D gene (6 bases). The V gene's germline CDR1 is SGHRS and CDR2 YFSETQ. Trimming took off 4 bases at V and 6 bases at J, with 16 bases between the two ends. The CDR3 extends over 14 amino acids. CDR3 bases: TGCGCCAGCAGCCCCAAAGCAGGGGAATCTGAAGCTTTCTTT. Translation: CASSPKAGESEAFF.

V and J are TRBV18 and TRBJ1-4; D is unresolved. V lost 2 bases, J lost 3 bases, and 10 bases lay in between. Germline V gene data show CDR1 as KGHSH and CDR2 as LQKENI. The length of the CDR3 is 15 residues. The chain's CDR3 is CASSPGGEANEKLFF. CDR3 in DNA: TGTGCCAGCTCACCAGGCGGGGAAGCTAATGAAAAACTGTTTTTT.

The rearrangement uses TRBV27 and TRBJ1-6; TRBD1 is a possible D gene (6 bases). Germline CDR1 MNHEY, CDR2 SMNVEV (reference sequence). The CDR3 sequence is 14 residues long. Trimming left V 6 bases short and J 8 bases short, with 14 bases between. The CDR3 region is CASSPQGSDSPLHF. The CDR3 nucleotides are TGTGCCAGCAGCCCACAGGGAAGTGATTCACCCCTCCACTTT.

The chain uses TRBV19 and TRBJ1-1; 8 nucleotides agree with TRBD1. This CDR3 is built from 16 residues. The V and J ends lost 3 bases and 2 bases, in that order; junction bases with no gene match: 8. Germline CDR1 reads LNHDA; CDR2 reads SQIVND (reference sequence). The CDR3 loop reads CASSITWTGSNTEAFF. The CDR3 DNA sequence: TGTGCCAGTAGTATTACCTGGACAGGGTCAAACACTGAAGCTTTCTTT.

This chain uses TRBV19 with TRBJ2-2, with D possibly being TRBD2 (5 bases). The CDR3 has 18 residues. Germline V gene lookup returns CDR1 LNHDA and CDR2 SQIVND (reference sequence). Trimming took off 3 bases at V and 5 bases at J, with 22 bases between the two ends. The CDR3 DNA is TGTGCCAGTAGTATTGGGTGGTTGGAGGTGATCTTTACCGGGGAGCTGTTTTTT. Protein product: CASSIGWLEVIFTGELFF.